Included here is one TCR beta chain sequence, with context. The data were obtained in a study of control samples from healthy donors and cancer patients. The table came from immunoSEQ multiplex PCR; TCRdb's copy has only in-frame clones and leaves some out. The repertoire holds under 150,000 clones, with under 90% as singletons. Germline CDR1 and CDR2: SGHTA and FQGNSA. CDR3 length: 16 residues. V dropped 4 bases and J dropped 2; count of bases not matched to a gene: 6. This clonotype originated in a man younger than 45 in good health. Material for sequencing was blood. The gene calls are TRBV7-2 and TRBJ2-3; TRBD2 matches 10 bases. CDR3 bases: TGTGCCAGCAGCTCCCATAGCGGGGGGCCCACAGATACGCAGTATTTT. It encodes CASSSHSGGPTDTQYF.